A single sample is the source of the 11 T cell receptor beta chains below, sequenced in a study of naive and memory T cell subsets. Ligated cDNA underwent four rounds of PCR with nested alpha and beta constant region primers and SP2. Each CDR3 protein is one row after TCRdb ran MiXCR on the UMI-ligation and nested PCR reads. The data show around 30,000 distinct CDR3 sequences, 5.5% to 7.5% seen once. Treatment in this sample: skin biopsy from PPD injection site in Mantoux-positive individual. The library had UMIs added by 3' ligation of an oligonucleotide to TCR cDNA. The sample was skin, taken from a tuberculin skin test site. These receptors all come from an adult in good health.

This clonotype came up many times. The chain has TRBV7-2 and TRBJ2-5; 9 nucleotides line up with TRBD2. CDR3 length: 19 residues. V trimming: 5 bases; J trimming: 4 bases; junction bases outside the gene matches: 20. Germline V gene sequence: CDR1 SGHTA, CDR2 FQGNSA. CDR3 coding DNA: TGTGCCAGCAGCCGACTAGCGGTGGTGGGGGGAAGAAACCCAGAGACCCAGTACTTC. Translating it yields CASSRLAVVGGRNPETQYF.

There are many counts of this clonotype. This chain joins TRBV29-1 and TRBJ1-2, with no clear D. Germline V gene lookup returns CDR1 SQVTM and CDR2 ANQGSEA. With 4 bases removed from V and 1 base from J, the gap between germline ends came to 10 bases. This CDR3 has 13 residues. This CDR3 is CSVGEPNNYGYTF. The CDR3 DNA reads TGCAGCGTTGGCGAACCGAATAACTATGGCTACACCTTC.

Many counts were recorded for this clonotype. The chain couples TRBV29-1 to TRBJ1-1; no clear D gene. From germline, CDR1 is SQVTM and CDR2 ANQGSEA. V lost 7 bases and J 0 bases, leaving 9 bases between the germline ends. The length of the CDR3 is 12 residues. The CDR3 DNA sequence: TGCAGCGCCTATTGGGTGAACACTGAAGCTTTCTTT. Its protein product is CSAYWVNTEAFF.

This clonotype was observed a handful of times. The chain is built from TRBV6-1 and TRBJ1-1; D ambiguous. Trimming took 0 bases from V and 7 from J, leaving 12 bases between them. Germline V gene data show CDR1 as MNHNS and CDR2 as SASEGT. This CDR3 has 14 amino acids. The CDR3 nucleotides read TGTGCCAGCAGTGAAGCGCGGGCGGGCAATGAAGCTTTCTTT. Translating it yields CASSEARAGNEAFF.

Many counts were recorded for this clonotype. The chain has TRBV2 and TRBJ2-5; no reliable D call. CDR1 is SNHLY and CDR2 is FYNNEI in the germline V gene. The CDR3 loop spans 14 amino acids. V was pared by 2 bases and J by 5 bases, with 12 bases between. The CDR3 reads CASSEYRKVETQYF. CDR3 DNA sequence: TGTGCCAGCAGTGAATATAGAAAGGTTGAGACCCAGTACTTC.

Many counts were recorded for this clonotype. The genes are TRBV5-6 and TRBJ2-3; no reliable D call. In germline, CDR1 is SGHDT, CDR2 YYEEEE. V was shortened by 4 bases and J by 2 bases, with 14 bases between the two germline ends. This CDR3 is built from 15 residues. The CDR3 sequence is CASSPPLGATDTQYF. The CDR3 region has the DNA TGTGCCAGCAGCCCCCCATTAGGTGCCACAGATACGCAGTATTTT.

There are a few counts of this clonotype. The CDR3 bases are TGTGCCAGCAGTTCCCACAGAAATGAAGCTTTCTTT. This sequence encodes CASSSHRNEAFF. The chain combines TRBV27 with TRBJ1-1, with D uncertain. This CDR3 region has 12 residues. V was clipped by 4 bases and J by 7 bases, with 10 bases between them. The V gene's germline CDR1 is MNHEY and CDR2 SMNVEV (reference sequence).

This clonotype appeared many times. The chain joins TRBV6-1 to TRBJ1-2; no definite D call. Trimming took 8 bases from V and 7 from J, leaving 14 bases between them. The CDR3 is 12 amino acids. CDR1 is MNHNS and CDR2 is SASEGT in the germline V gene. As DNA, the CDR3 is TGTGCCAGCTTGGGAGGGATCTCTGGCTACACCTTC. Encoded protein: CASLGGISGYTF.

The V and J genes are TRBV7-2 and TRBJ1-2; 7 positions match TRBD1. The J segment lost 6 bases and the V segment lost 5 bases, leaving 9 bases of the junction unmatched. This CDR3 is built from 14 residues. CDR1 SGHTA and CDR2 FQGNSA come from the germline V gene. CDR3 residues: CASSPYLDRDGYTF. The CDR3 nucleotides are TGTGCCAGCAGCCCATATCTAGACAGGGATGGCTACACCTTC.

The chain recombines TRBV7-9 with TRBJ1-1; a possible D gene is TRBD1 (5 bases). This CDR3 region has 13 residues. Germline V gene sequence: CDR1 SEHNR, CDR2 FQNEAQ (reference sequence). Trimming removed 8 bases at V and 4 bases at J, with 14 bases between. The CDR3 coding sequence is TGTGCCAGCTGGGGGGGGATAGGCACTGAAGCTTTCTTT. Translating it yields CASWGGIGTEAFF. Full variable domain (remainder filled in from reference TRBV7-9 and TRBJ1-1): DTGVSQNPRHKITKRGQNVTFRCDPISEHNRLYWYRQTLGQGPEFLTYFQNEAQLEKSRLLSDRFSAERPKGSFSTLEIQRTEQGDSAMYLCASWGGIGTEAFFGQGTRLTVV.

By share, this clonotype counts as medium-sized (0.01 to 0.1%). The genes are TRBV29-1 and TRBJ2-7; TRBD1 agrees at 9 bases. In germline, CDR1 is SQVTM, CDR2 ANQGSEA. J was trimmed by 7 bases and V by 4 bases; bases with no gene match: 5. This CDR3 contains 12 residues. CDR3 sequence reads: CSVVTGGWEQYF. The DNA for the CDR3 is TGCAGCGTTGTCACAGGGGGCTGGGAGCAGTACTTC.